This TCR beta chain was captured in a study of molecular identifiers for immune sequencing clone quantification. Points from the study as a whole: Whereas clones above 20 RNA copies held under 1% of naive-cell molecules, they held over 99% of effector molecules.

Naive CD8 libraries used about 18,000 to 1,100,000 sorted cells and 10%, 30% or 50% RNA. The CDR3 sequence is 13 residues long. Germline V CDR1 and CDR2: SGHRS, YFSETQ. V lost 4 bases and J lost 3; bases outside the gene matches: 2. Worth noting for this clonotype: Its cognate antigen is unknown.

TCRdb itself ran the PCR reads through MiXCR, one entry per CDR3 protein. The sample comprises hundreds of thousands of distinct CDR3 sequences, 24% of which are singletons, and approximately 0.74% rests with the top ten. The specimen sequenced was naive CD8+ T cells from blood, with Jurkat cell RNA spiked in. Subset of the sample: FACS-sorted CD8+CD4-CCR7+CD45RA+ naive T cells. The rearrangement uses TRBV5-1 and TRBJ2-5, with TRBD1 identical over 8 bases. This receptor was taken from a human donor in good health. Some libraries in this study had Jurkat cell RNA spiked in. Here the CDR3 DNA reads TGCGCCAGCAGCCCGGACAGGGAAGAGACCCAGTACTTC. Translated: CASSPDREETQYF.